Listed below are T cell receptor beta chains from one sample, sequenced in a study of post-analysis software for immune sequencing data. MiXCR, applied by TCRdb to the PCR reads, yields one record per CDR3 protein. This repertoire shows under 200,000 distinct CDR3 sequences, approximately 35% found once; its top ten account for approximately 30%. The source material was blood, sampled after autologous hematopoietic stem cell transplantation. Receptors were obtained from a girl aged 10 to 17 with multiple sclerosis. The CDR3 runs from the conserved cysteine through the conserved F or W. The D gene is left open where the match is weak. For some rows the clone size is stated as once, few or many, or as a class when expanded; others skip it.

D gene,clone size,CDR3 length,V gene,J gene,CDR3 DNA,CDR3 protein
TRBD1,.,17,TRBV28,TRBJ2-7,TGTGCCTGCAGTCGGGGGGACAGGGCCTCATTACTCTACGAGCAGTACTTC,CACSRGDRASLLYEQYF
.,few,15,TRBV25-1,TRBJ1-5,TGTGCCACCCCCGAGGGGCCGCATATTCATCAGCCCCAGCATTTT,CATPEGPHIHQPQHF
TRBD2,few,17,TRBV20-1,TRBJ2-5,TGCAGTGCTAGGACCCTACTAGCGGGAGGGTTTGAAGAGACCCAGTACTTC,CSARTLLAGGFEETQYF
.,few,11,TRBV20-1,TRBJ2-3,TGCAGTGCTAGTTCGGGGGATACGCAGTATTTT,CSASSGDTQYF
.,few,12,TRBV15,TRBJ2-1,TGTGCCACCAGCAGAACGCCTGGGGAGCAGTTCTTC,CATSRTPGEQFF
TRBD1,.,15,TRBV4-2,TRBJ2-1,TGTGCCAGCAGCCAAGGGGGACAGGTTGGGACGGAGCAGTTCTTC,CASSQGGQVGTEQFF
TRBD1,.,15,TRBV7-9,TRBJ2-5,TGTACCAGCAGCCAGAGCCTGGGACAGGGCTTTTGGCAGTACTTC,CTSSQSLGQGFWQYF
.,.,12,TRBV3-1,TRBJ2-5,TGTGCCGGCAGCCAATGGGGGGAGACCCAGTACTTC,CAGSQWGETQYF
.,.,17,TRBV28,TRBJ1-1,TGTGCCAGCAGTTTAGGTCGGGAGACTCAGTTGAACACTGAAGCTTTCTTT,CASSLGRETQLNTEAFF
.,.,19,TRBV7-9,TRBJ1-1,TGTGCCAGCAGCCCACCTCGTAGGAACCAACAGGGAGGCGGGACTGAAGCTTTCTTT,CASSPPRRNQQGGGTEAFF
.,.,16,TRBV12-3/TRBV12-4,TRBJ2-5,TGTGCCAGCAGTCCGCCGGGCGGCAGGAGCCAAGAGACCCAGTACTTC,CASSPPGGRSQETQYF
.,.,17,TRBV4-2,TRBJ2-6,TGTGCCAGCAGCCAAGACGGGTCCGTGGGGGGGGCCAACGTCCTGACTTTC,CASSQDGSVGGANVLTF
.,.,13,TRBV13,TRBJ2-3,TGTGCCAGCAGCTCCACCTTCACAGATACGCAGTATTTT,CASSSTFTDTQYF
.,.,16,TRBV5-1,TRBJ1-2,TGCGCCAGCAGCTTGGAGTGGGGACTCACGAGGAAAGGCTACACCTTC,CASSLEWGLTRKGYTF
.,.,13,TRBV16,TRBJ1-2,TGTGCCAGCAGCCAATCTGGCTCACCCGCCATCACCTTC,CASSQSGSPAITF
.,.,16,TRBV10-3,TRBJ2-2,TGTGCCATCAGTGTAGATACTAGCCGGAGCACCGGGGAGCTGTTTTTT,CAISVDTSRSTGELFF
TRBD1,.,15,TRBV7-9,TRBJ2-5,TGTGCCAGCAGCCCGGGGACAGGGGTCAAAGAGACCCAGTACTTC,CASSPGTGVKETQYF
.,.,13,TRBV20-1,TRBJ1-1,TGCAGTCCCCCTCAATTTGGGGTTACTGAAGCTTTCTTT,CSPPQFGVTEAFF